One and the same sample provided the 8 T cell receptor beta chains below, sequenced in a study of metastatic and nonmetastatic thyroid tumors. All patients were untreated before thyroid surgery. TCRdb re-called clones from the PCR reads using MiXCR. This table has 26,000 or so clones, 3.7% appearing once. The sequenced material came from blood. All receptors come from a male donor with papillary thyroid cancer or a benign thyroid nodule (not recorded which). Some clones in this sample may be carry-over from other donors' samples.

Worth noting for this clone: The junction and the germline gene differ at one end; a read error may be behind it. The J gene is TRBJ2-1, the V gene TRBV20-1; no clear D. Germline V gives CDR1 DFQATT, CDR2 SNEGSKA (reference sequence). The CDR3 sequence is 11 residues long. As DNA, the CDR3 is TGCAGGGCTAGTGGGATCAATGAGCAGTTCTTC. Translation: CRASGINEQFF.

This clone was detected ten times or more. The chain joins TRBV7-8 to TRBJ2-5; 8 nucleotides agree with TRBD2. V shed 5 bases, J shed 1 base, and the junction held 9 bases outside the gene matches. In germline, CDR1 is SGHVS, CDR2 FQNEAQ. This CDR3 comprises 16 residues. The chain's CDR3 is CASSPGGVGGQETQYF. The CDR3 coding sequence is TGTGCCAGCAGCCCGGGGGGGGTGGGGGGCCAAGAGACCCAGTACTTC.

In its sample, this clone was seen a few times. The CDR3 nucleotides are TGTGCCAGCATGGGACAGGCAACTTTCCACACTGAAGCTTTCTTT. Residues: CASMGQATFHTEAFF. The V and J genes are TRBV6-2 or TRBV6-3 and TRBJ1-1; TRBD1 aligns across 8 bases. This CDR3 comprises 15 residues. Germline trimming cut 7 bases from V and 3 bases from J; bases unmatched to any gene: 10. Germline V gene sequence: CDR1 MNHEY, CDR2 SVGEGT.

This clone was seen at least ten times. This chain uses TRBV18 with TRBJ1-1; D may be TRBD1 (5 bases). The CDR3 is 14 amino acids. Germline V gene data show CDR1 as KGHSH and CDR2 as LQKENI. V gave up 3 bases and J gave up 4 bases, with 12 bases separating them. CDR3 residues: CASSPRDKTTEAFF. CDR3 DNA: TGTGCCAGCTCACCCAGGGATAAAACCACTGAAGCTTTCTTT.

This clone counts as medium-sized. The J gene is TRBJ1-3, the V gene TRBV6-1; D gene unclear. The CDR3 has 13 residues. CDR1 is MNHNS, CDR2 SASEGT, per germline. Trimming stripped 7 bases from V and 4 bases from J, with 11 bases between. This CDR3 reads CASTKAAGNTIYF. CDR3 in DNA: TGTGCCAGCACGAAAGCGGCAGGAAACACCATATATTTT.

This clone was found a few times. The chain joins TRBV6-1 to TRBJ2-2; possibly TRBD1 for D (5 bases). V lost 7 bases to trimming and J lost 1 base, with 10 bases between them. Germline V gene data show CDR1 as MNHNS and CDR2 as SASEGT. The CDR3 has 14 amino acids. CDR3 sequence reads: CASIGRVNTGELFF. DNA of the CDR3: TGTGCCAGCATAGGCAGGGTGAACACCGGGGAGCTGTTTTTT.

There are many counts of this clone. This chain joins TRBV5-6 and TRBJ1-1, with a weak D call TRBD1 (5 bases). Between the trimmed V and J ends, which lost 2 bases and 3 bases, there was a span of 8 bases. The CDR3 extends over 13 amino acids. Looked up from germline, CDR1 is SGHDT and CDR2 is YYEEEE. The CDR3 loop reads CASSFGGDTEAFF. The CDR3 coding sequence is TGTGCCAGCAGCTTCGGAGGGGACACTGAAGCTTTCTTT.

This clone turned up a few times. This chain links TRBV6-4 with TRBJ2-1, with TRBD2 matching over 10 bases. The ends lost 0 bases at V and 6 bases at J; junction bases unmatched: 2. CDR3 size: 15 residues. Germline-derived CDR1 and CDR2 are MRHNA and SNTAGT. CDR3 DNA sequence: TGTGCCAGCAGTGACTCAGCGGGAGGGCCCAATGAGCAGTTCTTC. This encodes CASSDSAGGPNEQFF.